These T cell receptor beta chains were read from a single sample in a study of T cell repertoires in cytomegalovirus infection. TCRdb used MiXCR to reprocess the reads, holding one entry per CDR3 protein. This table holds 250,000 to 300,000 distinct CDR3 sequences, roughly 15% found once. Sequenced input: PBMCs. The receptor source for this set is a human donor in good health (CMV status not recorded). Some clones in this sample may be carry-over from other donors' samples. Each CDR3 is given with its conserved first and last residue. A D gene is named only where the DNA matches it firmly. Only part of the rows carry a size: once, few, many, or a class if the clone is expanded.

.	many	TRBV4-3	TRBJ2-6	CASSQDTFSGANVLTF	TGCGCCAGCAGCCAAGACACCTTCTCTGGGGCCAACGTCCTGACTTTC
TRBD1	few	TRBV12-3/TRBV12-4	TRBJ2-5	CASSTYGTEETQYF	TGTGCCAGCAGTACTTACGGGACAGAAGAGACCCAGTACTTC
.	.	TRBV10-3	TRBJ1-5	CAISMGNNQPQHF	TGTGCCATCAGTATGGGGAACAATCAGCCCCAGCATTTT
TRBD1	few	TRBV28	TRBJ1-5	CASSSGQGWSNQPQHF	TGTGCCAGCAGTTCAGGACAGGGTTGGAGCAATCAGCCCCAGCATTTT
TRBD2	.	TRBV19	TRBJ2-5	CATSSGEETQYF	TGTGCCACCTCCAGCGGGGAGGAGACCCAGTACTTC
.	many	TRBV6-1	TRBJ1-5	CASRQNQGSNQPQHF	TGTGCCAGCAGACAGAATCAGGGGAGCAATCAGCCCCAGCATTTT
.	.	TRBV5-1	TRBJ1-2	CASSFQGNPSDGYTF	TGCGCCAGCAGCTTCCAGGGGAATCCCTCGGATGGCTACACCTTC
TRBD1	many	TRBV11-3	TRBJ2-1	CASSLQGIRNEQFF	TGTGCCAGCAGCCTACAGGGGATCCGCAATGAGCAGTTCTTC
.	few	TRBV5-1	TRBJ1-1	CASSLASGRGTEAFF	TGCGCCAGCAGCTTGGCCTCGGGTCGGGGCACTGAAGCTTTCTTT
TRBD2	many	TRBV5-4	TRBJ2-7	CASSSRGGGAYEQYF	TGTGCCAGCAGCTCCCGTGGCGGGGGGGCCTACGAGCAGTACTTC
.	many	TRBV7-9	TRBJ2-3	CASSLIGSSTDTQYF	TGTGCCAGCAGCTTAATAGGTTCTAGCACAGATACGCAGTATTTT
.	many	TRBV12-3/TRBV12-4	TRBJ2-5	CASTNSGTIGETQYF	TGTGCCAGCACCAACTCCGGGACAATCGGAGAGACCCAGTACTTC
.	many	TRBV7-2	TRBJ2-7	CASSRQGGDEQYF	TGTGCCAGCAGCCGGCAGGGGGGCGACGAGCAGTACTTC
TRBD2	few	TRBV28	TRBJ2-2	CASSPGLAGAGELFF	TGTGCCAGCAGTCCTGGACTAGCGGGAGCCGGGGAGCTGTTTTTT
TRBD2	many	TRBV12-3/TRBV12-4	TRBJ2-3	CASSLTSGNRDTQYF	TGTGCCAGCAGCCTGACTAGCGGGAATAGAGATACGCAGTATTTT
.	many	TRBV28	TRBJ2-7	CASSPVGLLSYEQYF	TGTGCCAGCAGCCCAGTCGGGTTATTATCCTACGAGCAGTACTTC
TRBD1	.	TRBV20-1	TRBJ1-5	CSVSTGGSNQPQHF	TGCAGTGTCTCGACAGGGGGGAGCAATCAGCCCCAGCATTTT
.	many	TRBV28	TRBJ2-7	CASIRTGGYEQYF	TGTGCCAGCATTAGGACGGGTGGCTACGAGCAGTACTTC
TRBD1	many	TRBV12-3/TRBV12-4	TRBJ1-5	CASSLGGGAQPQHF	TGTGCCAGCAGTTTAGGAGGGGGCGCTCAGCCCCAGCATTTT
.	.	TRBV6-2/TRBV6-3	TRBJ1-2	CSGTRTENGYTF	TGTTCCGGCACCAGGACAGAGAATGGCTACACCTTC
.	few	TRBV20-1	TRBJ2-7	CSASRGRDRNYEQYF	TGCAGTGCTAGCCGGGGCCGGGACCGAAATTACGAGCAGTACTTC
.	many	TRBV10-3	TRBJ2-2	CAISRQTTGELFF	TGTGCCATCAGTCGACAGACTACCGGGGAGCTGTTTTTT
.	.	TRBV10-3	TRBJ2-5	CAISDPGAGPYQETQYF	TGTGCCATCAGTGACCCGGGGGCAGGACCGTACCAAGAGACCCAGTACTTC
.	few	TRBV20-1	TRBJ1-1	CSARDPRANTEAFF	TGCAGTGCTAGAGATCCACGGGCGAACACTGAAGCTTTCTTT
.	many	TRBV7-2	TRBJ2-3	CASSLRGILTDTQYF	TGTGCCAGCAGCCTTAGGGGGATTCTCACAGATACGCAGTATTTT